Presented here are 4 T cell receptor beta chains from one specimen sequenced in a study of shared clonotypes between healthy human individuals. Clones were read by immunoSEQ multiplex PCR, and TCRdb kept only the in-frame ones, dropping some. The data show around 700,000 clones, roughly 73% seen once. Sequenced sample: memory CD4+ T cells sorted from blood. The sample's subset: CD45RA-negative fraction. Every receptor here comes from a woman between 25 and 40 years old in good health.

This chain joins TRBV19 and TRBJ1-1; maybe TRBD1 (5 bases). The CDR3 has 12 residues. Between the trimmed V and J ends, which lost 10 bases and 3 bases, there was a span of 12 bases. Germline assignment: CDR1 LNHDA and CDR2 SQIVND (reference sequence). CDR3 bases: TGTGCCACAACTGACAGATACACTGAAGCTTTCTTT. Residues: CATTDRYTEAFF.

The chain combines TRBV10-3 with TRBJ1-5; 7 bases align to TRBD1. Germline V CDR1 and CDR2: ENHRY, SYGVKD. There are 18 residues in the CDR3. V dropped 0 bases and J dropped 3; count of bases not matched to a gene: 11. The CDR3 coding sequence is TGTGCCATCAGTGAGTCGAAATTTTCGACAGGGTACAATCAGCCCCAGCATTTT. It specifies CAISESKFSTGYNQPQHF.

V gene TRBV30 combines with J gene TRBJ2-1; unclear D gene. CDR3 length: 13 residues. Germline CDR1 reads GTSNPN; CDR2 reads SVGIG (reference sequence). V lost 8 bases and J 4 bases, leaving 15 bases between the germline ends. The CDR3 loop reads CAQGIIEYNEQFF. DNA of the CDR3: TGTGCCCAAGGAATAATTGAGTACAATGAGCAGTTCTTC.

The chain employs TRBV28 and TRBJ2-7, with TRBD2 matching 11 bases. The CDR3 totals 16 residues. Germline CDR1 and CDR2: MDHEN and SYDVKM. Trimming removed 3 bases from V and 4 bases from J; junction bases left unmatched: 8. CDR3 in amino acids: CASSLVGSGRAYEQYF. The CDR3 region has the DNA TGTGCCAGCAGTTTGGTTGGTAGCGGGAGGGCGTACGAGCAGTACTTC.